Following are 13 T cell receptor beta chains from one sample sequenced in a study of blood T cell repertoires in COVID-19. Using immunoSEQ multiplex PCR, the repertoire was profiled, and TCRdb retains in-frame clones only, with some absent. Of under 150,000 clones listed, approximately 90% were seen once; the top ten hold approximately 2%. The specimen sequenced was peripheral blood. These receptors all come from a man between 65 and 85 years old with active COVID-19.

Remarks on this clone: At the DNA level, this CDR3 is encoded by other sequences in the same sample as well. V is TRBV2 and J is TRBJ1-3, with D possibly matching TRBD1 (6 bases). The CDR3 extends over 14 amino acids. Looked up from germline, CDR1 is SNHLY and CDR2 is FYNNEI. Trimming took 4 bases from V and 4 from J, leaving 11 bases between them. The CDR3 DNA sequence: TGTGCCAGCAGTGCAGGGGATGCAGGAAACACCATATATTTT. Translating gives CASSAGDAGNTIYF.

The V and J genes are TRBV6-2 or TRBV6-3 and TRBJ2-6; TRBD1 agrees at 9 bases. CDR1 is MNHEY, CDR2 SVGEGT, per germline. The CDR3 has 19 residues. The V segment lost 5 bases and the J segment 1 base; nucleotides outside the gene matches: 12. Here the CDR3 DNA reads TGTGCCAGCAGTGGCGCCCCGGGACAGGGTTTATCTGGGGCCAACGTCCTGACTTTC. Translation gives CASSGAPGQGLSGANVLTF.

The genes are TRBV4-1 and TRBJ2-5; TRBD1 matches 7 bases. The V gene end was trimmed by 0 bases and the J gene end by 2 bases; junction bases not matched to a gene: 6. The length of the CDR3 is 16 residues. Germline CDR1 reads MGHRA; CDR2 reads YSYEKL. In nucleotides, the CDR3 is TGCGCCAGCAGCCAAGATCTGAACAGGGGACAAGAGACCCAGTACTTC. It yields the protein CASSQDLNRGQETQYF.

The genes are TRBV3-1 (or the pseudogene TRBV3-2) and TRBJ2-7, with a possible D match to TRBD1 (5 bases). Germline-derived CDR1 and CDR2 are LGHDT and YNNKEL (reference sequence). This CDR3 spans 15 amino acids. Trimming shortened V by 0 bases and J by 6 bases, and 15 bases separated the two germline ends. The CDR3 DNA reads TGTGCCAGCAGCCAAGAGGCTCAGGGTTACAGCGAGCAGTACTTC. Its protein product is CASSQEAQGYSEQYF.

This chain joins TRBV5-1 and TRBJ2-7; 10 bases are shared with TRBD1. The CDR3 sequence is 14 residues long. In germline, CDR1 is SGHRS, CDR2 YFSETQ. After removal of 1 base from V and 6 bases from J, the junction contained 4 bases not matched to a gene. CDR3 nucleotides: TGCGCCAGCAGCTTGAGGACAGGGGGAATCGAGCAGTACTTC. Protein product: CASSLRTGGIEQYF.

This clone was detected once. The chain combines TRBV19 with TRBJ2-7; D perhaps matches TRBD2 (6 bases). With 1 base removed from V and 7 bases from J, the gap between germline ends came to 8 bases. The CDR3 consists of 12 residues. Per the germline V gene, CDR1 is LNHDA and CDR2 is SQIVND (reference sequence). The CDR3 loop is CASSIGRAEQYF. CDR3 in DNA: TGTGCCAGTAGTATAGGGAGGGCTGAGCAGTACTTC.

The rearrangement joins TRBV27 to TRBJ2-3, with D possibly TRBD1 on 5 matching bases. Germline CDR1 is MNHEY and CDR2 is SMNVEV (reference sequence). The germline V and J ends were trimmed by 1 base and 3 bases, with 8 bases remaining between them. This CDR3 has 14 residues. CDR3 nucleotides: TGTGCCAGCAGTTTATATGGGGCTACAGATACGCAGTATTTT. Its protein is CASSLYGATDTQYF.

The genes are TRBV7-9 and TRBJ2-3, with D possibly being TRBD2 (6 bases). V was trimmed by 3 bases and J by 4 bases, leaving 11 bases between them. This CDR3 contains 14 residues. The V gene's germline CDR1 is SEHNR and CDR2 FQNEAQ (reference sequence). The chain's CDR3 is CASSFGAGPDTQYF. The CDR3 bases are TGTGCCAGCAGCTTCGGGGCGGGGCCAGATACGCAGTATTTT.

This chain connects TRBV28 to TRBJ1-4, with 9 bases matching TRBD1. The trim removed 2 bases at V and 4 bases at J, leaving 2 bases unmatched. The CDR3 loop spans 15 amino acids. The germline V gene encodes CDR1 MDHEN and CDR2 SYDVKM. Here the CDR3 DNA reads TGTGCCAGCAGTTTACCGGGACAGGGTAATGAAAAACTGTTTTTT. It yields the protein CASSLPGQGNEKLFF. The whole variable domain, remainder taken from reference TRBV28 and TRBJ1-4, is DVKVTQSSRYLVKRTGEKVFLECVQDMDHENMFWYRQDPGLGLRLIYFSYDVKMKEKGDIPEGYSVSREKKERFSLILESASTNQTSMYLCASSLPGQGNEKLFFGSGTQLSVL.

This chain links TRBV19 with TRBJ1-5; D gene unclear. The CDR3 is made up of 14 amino acids. CDR1 is LNHDA, CDR2 SQIVND, per germline (reference sequence). Trimming cost V 1 base and J 6 bases, with 10 bases left between them. The CDR3 reads CASSIVGGTQPQHF. The DNA of the CDR3 is TGTGCCAGTAGTATAGTGGGAGGTACTCAGCCCCAGCATTTT.

The rearrangement links TRBV6-1 to TRBJ2-1; TRBD1 aligns across 8 bases. CDR1 and CDR2 (germline): MNHNS, SASEGT. Losses at the gene ends were 0 bases for V and 5 bases for J; bases not matched to a gene: 3. The CDR3 spans 15 residues. The CDR3 here is CASSEARDRHNEQFF. As DNA, the CDR3 is TGTGCCAGCAGTGAAGCGCGGGACAGGCACAATGAGCAGTTCTTC.

V gene TRBV28 combines with J gene TRBJ2-7, with 12 bases aligning to TRBD2. J was trimmed by 1 base and V by 6 bases; bases with no gene match: 4. Germline V CDR1 and CDR2: MDHEN, SYDVKM. The length of the CDR3 is 15 residues. The DNA for the CDR3 is TGTGCCAGCAGCCTCGGACTAGCGGGGTCCTACGAGCAGTACTTC. It translates to CASSLGLAGSYEQYF.

The CDR3: CASSPGTSGRPGYNEQFF. CDR3 nucleotides: TGCGCCAGCAGCCCGGGGACTAGCGGGAGGCCTGGATACAATGAGCAGTTCTTC. This rearrangement joins TRBV5-1 to TRBJ2-1; 15 bases match TRBD2. This CDR3 comprises 18 residues. Looked up from germline, CDR1 is SGHRS and CDR2 is YFSETQ. The J segment lost 4 bases and the V segment lost 4 bases, leaving 9 bases of the junction unmatched.